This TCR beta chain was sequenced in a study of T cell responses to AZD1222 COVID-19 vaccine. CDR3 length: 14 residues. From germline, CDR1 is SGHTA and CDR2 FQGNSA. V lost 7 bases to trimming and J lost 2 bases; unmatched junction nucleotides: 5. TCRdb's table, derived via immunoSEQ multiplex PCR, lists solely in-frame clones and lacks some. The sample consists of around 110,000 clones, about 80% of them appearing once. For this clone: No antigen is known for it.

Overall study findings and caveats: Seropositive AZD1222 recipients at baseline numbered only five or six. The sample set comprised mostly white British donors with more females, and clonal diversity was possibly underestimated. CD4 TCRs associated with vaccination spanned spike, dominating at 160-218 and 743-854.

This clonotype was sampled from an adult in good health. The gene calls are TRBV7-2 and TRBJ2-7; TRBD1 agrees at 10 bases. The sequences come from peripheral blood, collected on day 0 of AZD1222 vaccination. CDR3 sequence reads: CASKADRGAYEQYF. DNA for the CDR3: TGTGCCAGCAAGGCGGACAGGGGGGCCTACGAGCAGTACTTC.